The next 24 T cell receptor beta chains were all read from a single sample in a study of T cells after yellow fever vaccination. One entry per CDR3 protein, called by TCRdb with MiXCR from the 5' RACE reads. The data hold approximately 34,000 distinct CDR3 sequences, with 6.5% to 8% observed a single time. The sample in question was PBMCs, either bulk or a sorted T-cell subset (CD4+, CD8+, memory, or dextramer-sorted; not recorded which), obtained on the day of the first yellow fever vaccination. The origin of the receptors is a man younger than 35 who received the YFV17D yellow fever vaccine.

The chain links TRBV20-1 to TRBJ2-3; D is uncertain. Trimming took off 2 bases at V and 0 bases at J, with 9 bases between the two ends. This CDR3 spans 14 amino acids. Germline V lookup: CDR1 DFQATT, CDR2 SNEGSKA (reference sequence). This chain's CDR3 is CSARSATSTDTQYF. The DNA of the CDR3 is TGCAGTGCTAGATCTGCGACTAGCACAGATACGCAGTATTTT.

This clonotype was counted many times. The chain joins TRBV7-9 to TRBJ2-3; TRBD1 or TRBD2 may be the D gene (5 bases each). CDR1 and CDR2 from the germline V gene are SEHNR and FQNEAQ (reference sequence). The length of the CDR3 is 15 residues. V lost 5 bases and J 2 bases, leaving 14 bases between the germline ends. The CDR3 sequence is CASSLTSGATDTQYF. CDR3 DNA: TGTGCCAGCAGCCTAACATCCGGGGCCACAGATACGCAGTATTTT.

This clonotype showed up many times. The chain has TRBV5-6 and TRBJ2-2, with a weak D call TRBD2 (5 bases). V dropped 2 bases and J dropped 1 base, with 12 bases sitting between them. The CDR3 is 16 residues long. Germline-derived CDR1 and CDR2 are SGHDT and YYEEEE. The CDR3 spells CASSFGEGWNTGELFF. CDR3 bases: TGTGCCAGCAGCTTCGGAGAGGGATGGAACACCGGGGAGCTGTTTTTT.

This clonotype was seen many times. The J gene is TRBJ2-4, the V gene TRBV4-1; D possibly corresponds to TRBD2 (6 bases). This CDR3 contains 17 residues. Trimming removed 3 bases from V and 5 bases from J, with 20 bases in between. The germline CDR1 and CDR2 sequences are MGHRA and YSYEKL. The CDR3 protein is CASSQRGWGVSENIQYF. The CDR3 nucleotides are TGCGCCAGCAGCCAGAGGGGTTGGGGGGTCAGCGAAAACATTCAGTACTTC.

This clonotype has at least ten counts. The chain joins TRBV29-1 to TRBJ2-1; tentatively, D is TRBD2 (7 bases). CDR1 and CDR2 from the germline V gene are SQVTM and ANQGSEA. The CDR3 runs to 13 residues. Trimming left V 5 bases short and J 7 bases short, with 15 bases between. The CDR3 nucleotides read TGCAGCGTTTGGGGGGGCCACGGGAATGAGCAGTTCTTC. Translation gives CSVWGGHGNEQFF.

This clonotype occurred many times. V usage is TRBV7-9 and J usage is TRBJ1-4; 7 nucleotides line up with TRBD1. CDR3 length equals 13 residues. Trimming cost V 1 base and J 7 bases; bases outside gene matches: 0. CDR1 and CDR2 (germline): SEHNR, FQNEAQ (reference sequence). CDR3 in amino acids: CASSLGQGEKLFF. CDR3 nucleotides: TGTGCCAGCAGCTTAGGACAGGGTGAAAAACTGTTTTTT.

The V call is TRBV20-1, the J call TRBJ1-5; D possibly corresponds to TRBD1 (5 bases). Trimming pared 2 bases from V and 6 bases from J, leaving 17 bases between. The length of the CDR3 is 15 residues. Germline CDR1 reads DFQATT; CDR2 reads SNEGSKA (reference sequence). The CDR3 protein is CSARNLGTRGQPQHF. The CDR3 DNA sequence: TGCAGTGCTAGAAATTTAGGGACCCGAGGTCAGCCCCAGCATTTT.

This clonotype was seen at least ten times. The chain couples TRBV6-2 or TRBV6-3 to TRBJ2-5; D gene ambiguous. The germline CDR1 and CDR2 sequences are MNHEY and SVGEGT. Trimming cost V 2 bases and J 2 bases, with 6 bases left between them. CDR3 length equals 13 residues. CDR3 nucleotide sequence: TGTGCCAGCAGTTACAGGGAACAAGAGACCCAGTACTTC. Its protein is CASSYREQETQYF.

This clonotype was counted ten times or more. The chain employs TRBV4-2 and TRBJ1-6; D unclear. Germline-derived CDR1 and CDR2 are LGHNA and YNFKEQ. Trimming stripped 0 bases from V and 7 bases from J, with 7 bases between. CDR3 length: 14 residues. In DNA, the CDR3 is TGTGCCAGCAGCCAAGACGGGGAAAATTCACCCCTCCACTTT. Translation gives CASSQDGENSPLHF.

The chain couples TRBV21-1 to TRBJ1-3. TRBV21-1 is designated a pseudogene. The length of the CDR3 is 17 residues. As DNA, the CDR3 is TGTGCCAGCAGCAAAGGGGGTGAAGGTTGCTCTGGAAACACCATATATTTT. Protein sequence: CASSKGGEGCSGNTIYF.

This clonotype was counted many times. The chain links TRBV12-3 or TRBV12-4 to TRBJ2-3; tentatively, D is TRBD2 (5 bases). V was trimmed by 0 bases and J by 12 bases, leaving 16 bases between them. The length of the CDR3 is 14 residues. CDR3 in amino acids: CASSLAVGGQLQYF. For the CDR3, the DNA is TGTGCCAGCAGTTTAGCGGTTGGCGGGCAGTTACAGTATTTT.

This clonotype was recorded many times. The V call is TRBV12-3 or TRBV12-4, the J call TRBJ1-1; TRBD1 might be the D (5 bases). Trimming pared 7 bases from V and 3 bases from J, leaving 15 bases between. The CDR3 sequence is 14 residues long. The CDR3 nucleotides read TGTGCCAGCACCAATCCGGGACGAGACACTGAAGCTTTCTTT. Amino acid sequence: CASTNPGRDTEAFF.

This clonotype was observed at least ten times. The chain is built from TRBV7-6 and TRBJ1-5; tentative D call: TRBD1 (6 bases). The V end was cut by 3 bases, the J end by 4 bases, with 16 bases between. The CDR3 loop spans 16 amino acids. Germline assignment: CDR1 SGHVS and CDR2 FNYEAQ. This chain's CDR3 is CASSLEKGGRNQPQHF. DNA for the CDR3: TGTGCCAGCAGCTTGGAGAAAGGGGGGAGGAATCAGCCCCAGCATTTT.

This clonotype was seen at least ten times. The chain recombines TRBV16 with TRBJ1-2, with a possible D match to TRBD1 (5 bases). Trimming took off 0 bases at V and 2 bases at J, with 7 bases between the two ends. From germline, CDR1 is KGHSY and CDR2 FQNENV. The CDR3 runs to 14 residues. CDR3 in DNA: TGTGCCAGCAGCCAATCCTGGGGCAACTATGGCTACACCTTC. It translates to CASSQSWGNYGYTF.

This clonotype came up many times. The rearrangement uses TRBV20-1 and TRBJ2-7, with 10 bases aligning to TRBD2. V was pared by 2 bases and J by 5 bases, with 3 bases of the junction left unmatched. The CDR3 contains 13 residues. The germline V gene encodes CDR1 DFQATT and CDR2 SNEGSKA (reference sequence). The chain's CDR3 is CSARTSGAHEQYF. CDR3 DNA sequence: TGCAGTGCTAGAACTAGCGGGGCGCACGAGCAGTACTTC.

This clonotype was seen many times. This chain connects TRBV20-1 to TRBJ1-2; a possible D gene is TRBD1 (5 bases). CDR3 length: 11 residues. CDR1 DFQATT and CDR2 SNEGSKA come from the germline V gene (reference sequence). V lost 8 bases and J lost 7, with 14 bases in between. The CDR3 sequence is CSSPDNGGYTF. As DNA, the CDR3 is TGCAGTTCCCCGGACAATGGTGGCTACACCTTC.

This clonotype occurred many times. The chain is built from TRBV4-3 and TRBJ2-3, with D uncertain. Trimming stripped 3 bases from V and 1 base from J, with 11 bases between. The CDR3 extends over 15 amino acids. Germline CDR1 and CDR2: LGHNA and YSLEER. CDR3: CASSQGSQGTDTQYF. For the CDR3, the DNA is TGCGCCAGCAGCCAGGGGTCCCAAGGCACAGATACGCAGTATTTT.

This clonotype was detected a few times. The gene calls are TRBV5-1 and TRBJ2-3, with 9 bases lining up with TRBD2. CDR1 is SGHRS, CDR2 YFSETQ, per germline. V was clipped by 0 bases and J by 2 bases; unmatched bases: 4. The CDR3 loop spans 16 amino acids. The CDR3 nucleotides are TGCGCCAGCAGCTTGGACCCTAGCGGGAACACAGATACGCAGTATTTT. This sequence encodes CASSLDPSGNTDTQYF.

This clonotype has a handful of counts. The chain uses TRBV20-1 and TRBJ2-5; maybe TRBD1 (6 bases). The V gene's germline CDR1 is DFQATT and CDR2 SNEGSKA (reference sequence). The CDR3 is 13 residues long. V was trimmed by 7 bases and J by 3 bases, leaving 15 bases between them. CDR3 sequence reads: CSVLRGGKETQYF. CDR3 bases: TGCAGTGTCCTACGAGGGGGAAAAGAGACCCAGTACTTC.

This clonotype was counted many times. The chain couples TRBV7-9 to TRBJ1-5; D is unresolved. CDR1 and CDR2 from the germline V gene are SEHNR and FQNEAQ (reference sequence). The CDR3 has 13 residues. V was pared by 6 bases and J by 4 bases, with 10 bases between. The CDR3 DNA is TGTGCCAGCAGTCTTCCGGGGAATCAGCCCCAGCATTTT. It codes for CASSLPGNQPQHF.

This clonotype was observed a handful of times. This chain connects TRBV12-3 or TRBV12-4 to TRBJ1-2; unclear D gene. V dropped 7 bases and J dropped 0 bases, with 15 bases sitting between them. The CDR3 sequence is 15 residues long. The CDR3 here is CASTRRRSSNYGYTF. The CDR3 DNA sequence: TGTGCCAGCACCAGACGCAGAAGCTCTAACTATGGCTACACCTTC.

This clonotype has a handful of counts. The V gene is TRBV7-2, the J gene TRBJ1-2; a possible D gene is TRBD1 (6 bases). The CDR3 covers 16 residues. Trimming stripped 5 bases from V and 4 bases from J, with 20 bases between. The germline gives CDR1 SGHTA, CDR2 FQGNSA. The CDR3 bases are TGTGCCAGCAGCCCTCAGCCGGGAGGACAGCTCTATGGCTACACCTTC. It specifies CASSPQPGGQLYGYTF.

The table lists this clonotype with many counts. The V call is TRBV9, the J call TRBJ2-5, with 8 bases that match TRBD2. There are 14 residues in the CDR3. The trim removed 3 bases at V and 3 bases at J, leaving 4 bases unmatched. Germline lookup yields CDR1 SGDLS and CDR2 YYNGEE. For the CDR3, the DNA is TGTGCCAGCAGCGAACGCGGGAGGAAAGAGACCCAGTACTTC. It yields the protein CASSERGRKETQYF.

This clonotype was counted ten times or more. This chain connects TRBV20-1 to TRBJ2-1, with 11 bases that match TRBD1. This CDR3 region has 14 residues. The ends lost 6 bases at V and 3 bases at J; junction bases unmatched: 4. Germline CDR1 is DFQATT and CDR2 is SNEGSKA (reference sequence). Here the CDR3 DNA reads TGCAGTGCCTCCGGGACAGGGGGCTACAATGAGCAGTTCTTC. It translates to CSASGTGGYNEQFF.